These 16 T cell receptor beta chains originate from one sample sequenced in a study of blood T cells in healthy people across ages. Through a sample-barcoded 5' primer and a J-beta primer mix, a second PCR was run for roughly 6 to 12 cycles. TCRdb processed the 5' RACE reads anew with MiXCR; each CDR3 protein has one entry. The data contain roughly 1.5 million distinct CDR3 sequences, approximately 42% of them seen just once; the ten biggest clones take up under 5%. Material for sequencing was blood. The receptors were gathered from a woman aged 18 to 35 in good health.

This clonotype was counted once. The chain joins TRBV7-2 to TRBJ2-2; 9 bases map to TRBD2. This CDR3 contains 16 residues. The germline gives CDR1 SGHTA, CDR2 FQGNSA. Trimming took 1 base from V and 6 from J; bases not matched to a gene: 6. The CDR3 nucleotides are TGTGCCAGCAGCTTAGTTACAGCGGGAGGTTCCGGGGAGCTGTTTTTT. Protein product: CASSLVTAGGSGELFF.

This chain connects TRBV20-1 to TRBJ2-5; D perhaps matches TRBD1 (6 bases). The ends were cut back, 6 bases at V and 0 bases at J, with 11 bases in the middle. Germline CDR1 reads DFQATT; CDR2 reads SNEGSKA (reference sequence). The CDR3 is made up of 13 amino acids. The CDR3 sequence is CSASRQDQETQYF. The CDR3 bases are TGCAGTGCCAGCCGACAGGACCAAGAGACCCAGTACTTC.

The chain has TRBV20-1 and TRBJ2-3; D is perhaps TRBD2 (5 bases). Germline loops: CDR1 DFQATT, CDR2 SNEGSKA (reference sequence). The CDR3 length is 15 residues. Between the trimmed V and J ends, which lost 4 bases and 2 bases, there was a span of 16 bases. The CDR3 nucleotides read TGCAGTGCTACCGGGGAACTAGTGACCACAGATACGCAGTATTTT. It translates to CSATGELVTTDTQYF.

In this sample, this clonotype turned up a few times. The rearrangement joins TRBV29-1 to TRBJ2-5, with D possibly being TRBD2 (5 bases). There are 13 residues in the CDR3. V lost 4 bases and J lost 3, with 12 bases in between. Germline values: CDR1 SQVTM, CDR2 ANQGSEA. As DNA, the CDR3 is TGCAGCGTTGTTATCCAGCGGAAAGAGACCCAGTACTTC. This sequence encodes CSVVIQRKETQYF.

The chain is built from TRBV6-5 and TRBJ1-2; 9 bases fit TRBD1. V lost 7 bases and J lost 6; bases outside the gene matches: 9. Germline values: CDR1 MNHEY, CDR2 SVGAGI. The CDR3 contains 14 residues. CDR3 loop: CASTDWTGDNGYTF. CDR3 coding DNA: TGTGCCAGCACCGACTGGACAGGGGACAATGGCTACACCTTC.

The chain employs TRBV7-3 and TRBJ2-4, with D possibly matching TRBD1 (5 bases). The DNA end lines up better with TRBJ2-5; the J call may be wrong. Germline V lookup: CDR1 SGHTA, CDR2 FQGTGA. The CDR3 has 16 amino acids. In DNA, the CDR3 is TGTGCCAGCAGCCCTAGGGTTGGGGCAGGCAAAGAGACCCAGTACTTC. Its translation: CASSPRVGAGKETQYF.

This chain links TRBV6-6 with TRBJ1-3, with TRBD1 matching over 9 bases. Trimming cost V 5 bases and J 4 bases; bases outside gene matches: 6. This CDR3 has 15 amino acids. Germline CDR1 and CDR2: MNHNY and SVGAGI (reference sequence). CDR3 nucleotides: TGTGCCAGCAGTGGGACAGGGCTATCAGGAAACACCATATATTTT. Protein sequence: CASSGTGLSGNTIYF.

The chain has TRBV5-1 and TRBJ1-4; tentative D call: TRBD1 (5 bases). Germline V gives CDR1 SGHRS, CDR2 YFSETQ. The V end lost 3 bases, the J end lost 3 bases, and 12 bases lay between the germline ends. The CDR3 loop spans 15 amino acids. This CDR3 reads CASSYRTASNEKLFF. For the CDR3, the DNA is TGCGCCAGCAGCTACAGGACGGCATCTAATGAAAAACTGTTTTTT.

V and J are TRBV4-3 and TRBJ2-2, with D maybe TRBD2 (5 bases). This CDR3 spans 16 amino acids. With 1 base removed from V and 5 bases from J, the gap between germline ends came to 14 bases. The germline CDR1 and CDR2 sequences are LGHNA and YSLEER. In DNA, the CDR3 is TGCGCCAGCAGCCAAGCCTCGGCCCCGGGAACCGGGGAGCTGTTTTTT. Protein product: CASSQASAPGTGELFF.

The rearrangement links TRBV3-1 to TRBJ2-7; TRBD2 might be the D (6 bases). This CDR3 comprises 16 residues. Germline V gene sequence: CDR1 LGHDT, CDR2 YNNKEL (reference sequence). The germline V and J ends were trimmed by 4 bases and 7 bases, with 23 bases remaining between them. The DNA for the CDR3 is TGTGCCAGCAGCCTCCAAAGACTAGATACCTACAATGAGCAGTACTTC. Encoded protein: CASSLQRLDTYNEQYF.

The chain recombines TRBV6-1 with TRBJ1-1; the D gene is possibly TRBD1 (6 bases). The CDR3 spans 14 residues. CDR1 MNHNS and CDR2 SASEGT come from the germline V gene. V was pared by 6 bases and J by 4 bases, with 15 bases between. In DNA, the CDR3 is TGTGCCAGCAGGTACAGGGATGTTGGCACTGAAGCTTTCTTT. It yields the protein CASRYRDVGTEAFF.

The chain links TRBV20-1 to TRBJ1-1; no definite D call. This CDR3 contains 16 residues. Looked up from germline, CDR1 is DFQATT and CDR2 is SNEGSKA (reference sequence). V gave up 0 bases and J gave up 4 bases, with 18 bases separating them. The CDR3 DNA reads TGCAGTGCTAGAGATAGACGAAGGGAGTTGAGCACTGAAGCTTTCTTT. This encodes CSARDRRRELSTEAFF.

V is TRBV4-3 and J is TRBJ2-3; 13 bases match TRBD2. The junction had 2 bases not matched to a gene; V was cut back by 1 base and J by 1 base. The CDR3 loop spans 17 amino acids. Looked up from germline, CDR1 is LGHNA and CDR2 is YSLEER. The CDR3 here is CASSQVGTSGGTDTQYF. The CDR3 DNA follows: TGCGCCAGCAGCCAAGTAGGGACTAGCGGGGGCACAGATACGCAGTATTTT.

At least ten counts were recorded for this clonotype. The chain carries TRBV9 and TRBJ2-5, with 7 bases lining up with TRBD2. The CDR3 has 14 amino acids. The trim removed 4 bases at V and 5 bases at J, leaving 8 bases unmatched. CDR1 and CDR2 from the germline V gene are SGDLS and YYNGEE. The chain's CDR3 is CASSPSTSYETQYF. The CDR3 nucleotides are TGTGCCAGCAGCCCTTCGACTAGCTACGAGACCCAGTACTTC.

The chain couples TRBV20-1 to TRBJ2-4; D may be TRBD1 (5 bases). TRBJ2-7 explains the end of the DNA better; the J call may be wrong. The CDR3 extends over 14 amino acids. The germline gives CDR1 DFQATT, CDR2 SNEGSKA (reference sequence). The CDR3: CSAARPPGRDEQYF. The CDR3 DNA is TGCAGTGCTGCCCGCCCACCGGGCAGGGACGAGCAGTACTTC.

The CDR3 is CAISEERTKNIQYF. CDR3 DNA sequence: TGTGCCATCAGTGAGGAGAGAACCAAAAACATTCAGTACTTC. This chain connects TRBV10-3 to TRBJ2-4; no reliable D call. This CDR3 region has 14 residues. CDR1 and CDR2 from the germline V gene are ENHRY and SYGVKD. Between the trimmed V and J ends, which lost 2 bases and 2 bases, there was a span of 7 bases.